Each of the 20 T cell receptor beta chains below was sequenced from the same sample in a study of technical replicates of blood from a handful of donors (dated by TCRdb to about 2017). The library was prepared using the immunoSEQ multiplex PCR assay. TCRdb retrieved this table from immuneACCESS and kept in-frame rearrangements only. Not all clones are present; in checked studies, unresolved V genes account for under half, and no reason is known for the remainder. This sample holds about 76,000 clones; just over 85% were observed only once. The biggest ten clones account for 4.8% of the sample. The material sequenced was PBMCs. These TCRs come from a human donor in good health. Some clones in this sample may be carry-over from other donors' samples.

The chain is built from TRBV4-3 and TRBJ2-3; maybe TRBD2 (5 bases). The germline V and J ends were trimmed by 4 bases and 4 bases, with 18 bases remaining between them. Germline V gene lookup returns CDR1 LGHNA and CDR2 YSLEER. This CDR3 is built from 16 residues. CDR3 nucleotides: TGCGCCAGCAGCCCCTCTATGTCGGGGTACGCAGATACGCAGTATTTT. It is translated as CASSPSMSGYADTQYF.

The chain carries TRBV10-3 and TRBJ2-7, with D unclear. V gave up 0 bases and J gave up 1 base, with 4 bases separating them. Per the germline V gene, CDR1 is ENHRY and CDR2 is SYGVKD. The CDR3 sequence is 13 residues long. The CDR3 sequence: CAISESTSYEQYF. The DNA for the CDR3 is TGTGCCATCAGTGAGTCTACTTCCTACGAGCAGTACTTC.

V and J are TRBV7-9 and TRBJ1-4; TRBD1 matches 7 bases. Germline CDR1 is SEHNR and CDR2 is FQNEAQ (reference sequence). This CDR3 is built from 15 residues. Trimming cost V 1 base and J 8 bases; bases outside gene matches: 7. CDR3 protein: CASSLDIQGPEKLFF. The CDR3 DNA reads TGTGCCAGCAGCTTAGACATACAGGGGCCGGAAAAACTGTTTTTT. The full variable domain, its missing parts supplied by reference TRBV7-9 and TRBJ1-4, is DTGVSQNPRHKITKRGQNVTFRCDPISEHNRLYWYRQTLGQGPEFLTYFQNEAQLEKSRLLSDRFSAERPKGSFSTLEIQRTEQGDSAMYLCASSLDIQGPEKLFFGSGTQLSVL.

The chain recombines TRBV5-4 with TRBJ1-6; 8 nucleotides agree with TRBD1. This CDR3 comprises 13 residues. CDR1 and CDR2 (germline): SGHNT, YYREEE (reference sequence). The J segment lost 10 bases and the V segment lost 4 bases, leaving 4 bases of the junction unmatched. Here the CDR3 reads CASSGDRLSPLHF. In DNA, the CDR3 is TGTGCCAGCAGCGGGGACAGGCTATCACCCCTCCACTTT.

This clone was observed a few times. This chain joins TRBV2 and TRBJ2-5, with D perhaps matching TRBD2 (5 bases). The CDR3 is 15 amino acids. With 5 bases removed from V and 5 bases from J, the gap between germline ends came to 18 bases. Per germline, CDR1 SNHLY and CDR2 FYNNEI. The CDR3 here is CASSLSGLRTETQYF. The CDR3 bases are TGTGCCAGCAGTCTCAGTGGCCTCAGGACTGAGACCCAGTACTTC.

This chain joins TRBV28 and TRBJ1-3, with D tentatively TRBD1 (6 bases). The V gene's germline CDR1 is MDHEN and CDR2 SYDVKM. Trimming stripped 6 bases from V and 1 base from J, with 10 bases between. The CDR3 totals 14 residues. The CDR3, as DNA: TGTGCCAGCAGCACGACAGGTTCTGGAAACACCATATATTTT. Translating gives CASSTTGSGNTIYF.

This chain connects TRBV29-1 to TRBJ2-1, with 10 bases fitting TRBD2. CDR3 length: 16 residues. Trimming cost V 7 bases and J 13 bases; bases outside gene matches: 22. From germline, CDR1 is SQVTM and CDR2 ANQGSEA. The CDR3 DNA reads as TGCAGCGCGCCCGGGAGGGGGCGAGCGGGGGGGGCCGCTCAGTTCTTC. This encodes CSAPGRGRAGGAAQFF.

The rearrangement uses TRBV7-9 and TRBJ1-2; 12 nucleotides align to TRBD1. The CDR3 is 15 residues long. J was trimmed by 7 bases and V by 3 bases; bases with no gene match: 6. The germline V gene has CDR1 SEHNR and CDR2 FQNEAQ (reference sequence). The CDR3 sequence is CASSFPGQGAIGYTF. In nucleotides, the CDR3 is TGTGCCAGCAGCTTTCCGGGACAGGGGGCAATTGGCTACACCTTC.

This rearrangement joins TRBV7-6 to TRBJ2-1, with D unclear. With 5 bases removed from V and 0 bases from J, the gap between germline ends came to 8 bases. Germline V gene data show CDR1 as SGHVS and CDR2 as FNYEAQ. The length of the CDR3 is 14 residues. CDR3 in amino acids: CASSRAPSYNEQFF. DNA of the CDR3: TGTGCCAGCAGCCGCGCCCCCTCCTACAATGAGCAGTTCTTC.

This rearrangement joins TRBV10-3 to TRBJ2-7; D unresolved. V lost 5 bases to trimming and J lost 5 bases, with 10 bases between them. CDR3 length: 12 amino acids. In germline, CDR1 is ENHRY, CDR2 SYGVKD. The CDR3 region is CAISPSPHEQYF. DNA for the CDR3: TGTGCCATCAGTCCCTCCCCCCACGAGCAGTACTTC.

The genes are TRBV4-2 and TRBJ2-5; 7 nucleotides line up with TRBD2. The germline V gene encodes CDR1 LGHNA and CDR2 YNFKEQ. V trimming: 8 bases; J trimming: 3 bases; junction bases outside the gene matches: 18. The CDR3 loop spans 17 amino acids. This CDR3 is CASEGPLSRGYEETQYF. DNA of the CDR3: TGTGCCAGCGAAGGCCCTCTCTCGCGGGGGTACGAAGAGACCCAGTACTTC.

The rearrangement uses TRBV15 and TRBJ1-4; D not resolved. CDR1 is LNHNV and CDR2 is YYDKDF in the germline V gene (reference sequence). The CDR3 runs to 13 residues. Trimming took off 4 bases at V and 11 bases at J, with 14 bases between the two ends. The CDR3 reads CATSKNAQPKLFF. The CDR3 nucleotides read TGTGCCACCAGCAAAAACGCACAACCCAAACTGTTTTTT.

There are a few counts of this clone. The chain is built from TRBV19 and TRBJ2-7, with a tentative D call TRBD1 (6 bases). Deletions cut 3 bases from V and 3 bases from J, with 9 bases between. Germline CDR1 LNHDA, CDR2 SQIVND (reference sequence). The CDR3 has 13 residues. CDR3: CASSIEDSYEQYF. Here the CDR3 DNA reads TGTGCCAGTAGTATTGAGGACAGCTACGAGCAGTACTTC.

The chain employs TRBV7-2 and TRBJ2-5; D is perhaps TRBD2 (6 bases). The germline gives CDR1 SGHTA, CDR2 FQGNSA. Trimming took off 1 base at V and 4 bases at J, with 10 bases between the two ends. The CDR3 runs 14 residues. CDR3 loop: CASSLDQRVETQYF. DNA of the CDR3: TGTGCCAGCAGCTTAGATCAGCGGGTAGAGACCCAGTACTTC.

The V and J genes are TRBV7-9 and TRBJ2-1; a weak D match, TRBD2 (6 bases). This CDR3 has 17 residues. Germline V gives CDR1 SEHNR, CDR2 FQNEAQ (reference sequence). Trimming took 4 bases from V and 1 from J, leaving 17 bases between them. For the CDR3, the DNA is TGTGCCAGCAGCTCAACGCGGGGAATTGCGTCCTACAATGAGCAGTTCTTC. Translating gives CASSSTRGIASYNEQFF.

The V and J genes are TRBV28 and TRBJ1-5; D might be TRBD1 (5 bases). Germline V gene data show CDR1 as MDHEN and CDR2 as SYDVKM. Trimming stripped 2 bases from V and 4 bases from J, with 12 bases between. The CDR3 covers 15 residues. Here the CDR3 DNA reads TGTGCCAGCAGTTTAGGTTGGGGGGAAAATCAGCCCCAGCATTTT. Protein: CASSLGWGENQPQHF.

The chain links TRBV6-5 to TRBJ2-3; TRBD1 matches 10 bases. J was trimmed by 10 bases and V by 6 bases; bases with no gene match: 7. This CDR3 has 13 residues. CDR1 MNHEY and CDR2 SVGAGI come from the germline V gene. The CDR3, as DNA: TGTGCCAGCAGACAGACAGGGGGCTGGGCGCAGTATTTT. Translated: CASRQTGGWAQYF.

CDR3 bases: TGCGCCAGCAGCTTAGGGACTAGCGGGAAAAGCACAGATACGCAGTATTTT. It encodes CASSLGTSGKSTDTQYF. This sequence joins TRBV5-1 and TRBJ2-3; 13 nucleotides line up with TRBD2. This CDR3 has 17 amino acids. J lost 0 bases, V lost 2 bases, and 3 bases had no gene match. Germline V lookup: CDR1 SGHRS, CDR2 YFSETQ.

The CDR3 here is CASSYGDSYEQYF. The CDR3 nucleotides are TGTGCCAGCAGCTACGGGGATTCCTACGAGCAGTACTTC. This rearrangement joins TRBV7-9 to TRBJ2-7, with D maybe TRBD2 (5 bases). The CDR3 is made up of 13 amino acids. Trimming took 4 bases from V and 1 from J, leaving 8 bases between them. The V gene's germline CDR1 is SEHNR and CDR2 FQNEAQ (reference sequence).

The gene calls are TRBV25-1 and TRBJ2-5, with 12 bases that match TRBD1. The CDR3 contains 15 residues. Germline V CDR1 and CDR2: MGHDK, SYGVNS. The ends lost 8 bases at V and 5 bases at J; junction bases unmatched: 9. DNA of the CDR3: TGTGCCAGCCGGGGTGGGACAGGGGGCTACGAGACCCAGTACTTC. Translated: CASRGGTGGYETQYF.